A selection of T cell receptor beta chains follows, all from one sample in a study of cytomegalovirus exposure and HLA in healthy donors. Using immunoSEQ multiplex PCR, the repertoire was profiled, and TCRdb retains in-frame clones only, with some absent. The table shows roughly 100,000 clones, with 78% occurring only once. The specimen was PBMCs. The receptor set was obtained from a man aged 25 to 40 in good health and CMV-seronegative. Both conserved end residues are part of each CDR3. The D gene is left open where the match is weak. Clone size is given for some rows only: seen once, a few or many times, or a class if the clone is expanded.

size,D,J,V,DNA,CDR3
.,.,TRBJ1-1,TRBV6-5,TGTGCCAGCAGTTACTCAGCGGGAGACTACACTGAAGCTTTCTTT,CASSYSAGDYTEAFF
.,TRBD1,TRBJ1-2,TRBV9,TGTGCCAGCAGCGCCACAGGGGACTATGGCTACACCTTC,CASSATGDYGYTF
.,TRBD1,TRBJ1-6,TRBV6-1,TGTGCCTCTCGGACAGGCTCTAATTCACCCCTCCACTTT,CASRTGSNSPLHF
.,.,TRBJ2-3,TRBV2,TGTGCCAGCAGTGATGAAGGGTGGGACTCGTGCACAGATACGCAGTATTTT,CASSDEGWDSCTDTQYF
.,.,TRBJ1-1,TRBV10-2,TGCGCCAGCAGTGAACAGTGGAACACTGAAGCTTTCTTT,CASSEQWNTEAFF
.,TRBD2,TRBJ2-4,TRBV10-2,TGCGCCAGCGGGAGGGCTATACTAGCCAAAAACATTCAGTACTTC,CASGRAILAKNIQYF
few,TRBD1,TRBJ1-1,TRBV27,TGTGCCAGCAGTTACCGGACAGGGAACACTGAAGCTTTCTTT,CASSYRTGNTEAFF
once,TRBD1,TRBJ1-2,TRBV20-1,TGCAGTGCCCCCGGGACAGGTGGCTACACCTTC,CSAPGTGGYTF
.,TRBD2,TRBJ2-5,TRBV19,TGTGCCAGTAGTATAGAGGGGAGGGGCCCAGAGACCCAGTACTTC,CASSIEGRGPETQYF
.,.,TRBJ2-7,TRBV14,TGTGCCAGCAAGGCGGGATCCTACGAGCAGTACTTC,CASKAGSYEQYF
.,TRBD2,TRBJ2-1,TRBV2,TGTGCCACCATTACTAGCGGCGTCTACAATGAGCAGTTCTTC,CATITSGVYNEQFF
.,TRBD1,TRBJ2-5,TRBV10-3,TGTGCCATCAGCCGGACAGGGTCGGAGACCCAGTACTTC,CAISRTGSETQYF
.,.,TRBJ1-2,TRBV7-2,TGTGCCAGCAGCCTGGGGGGGTCAGTCTATGGCTACACCTTC,CASSLGGSVYGYTF
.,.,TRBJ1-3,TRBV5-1,TGCGCCAGCAGCGTGGGACACTCTGGAAACACCATATATTTT,CASSVGHSGNTIYF
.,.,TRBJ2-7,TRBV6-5,TGTGCCAGCAGTTCAGGGGGGTCGGCCTACGAGCAGTACTTC,CASSSGGSAYEQYF
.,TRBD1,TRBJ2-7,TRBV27,TGTGCCAGCAGACTGGGACAGGGTACCTACGAGCAGTACTTC,CASRLGQGTYEQYF
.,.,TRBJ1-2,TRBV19,TGTGCCAGTAGGTCTACCTATGGCTACACCTTC,CASRSTYGYTF
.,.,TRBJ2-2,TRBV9,TGTGCCAGCAGCCCCAGGACAGGACTAAACACCGGGGAGCTGTTTTTT,CASSPRTGLNTGELFF
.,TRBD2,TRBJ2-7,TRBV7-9,TGTGCCAGCAGCCGGCTAGCGGGGTCCTACGAGCAGTACTTC,CASSRLAGSYEQYF
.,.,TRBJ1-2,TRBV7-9,TGTGCCAGCAGCTCGGCCGAGGCAGACTACTATGGCTACACCTTC,CASSSAEADYYGYTF
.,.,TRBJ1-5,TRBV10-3,TGTGCCATCAGTGAGGGTGAGGGGGACAATCAGCCCCAGCATTTT,CAISEGEGDNQPQHF
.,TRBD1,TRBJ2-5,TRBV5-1,TGCGCCAGCAGCTGGGGAGACAGGGGGTCGGTTGAGCAGTACTTC,CASSWGDRGSVEQYF
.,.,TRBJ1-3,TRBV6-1,TGTGCCAGCAGTGACGGGGAAGGAAACACCATATATTTT,CASSDGEGNTIYF
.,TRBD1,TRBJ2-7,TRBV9,TGTGCCAGCAGCGTAGAAACAGGGGTCTACGAGCAGTACTTC,CASSVETGVYEQYF
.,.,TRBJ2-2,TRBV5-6,TGTGCCAGCAGCTTGGGACAAAACACCGGGGAGTTGTTTTTT,CASSLGQNTGELFF
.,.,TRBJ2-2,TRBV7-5,.,CVRSPEVAGGATGELFF
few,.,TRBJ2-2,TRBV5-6,TGTGCCAGCGGCCGGAGACGAAGCACCGGGGAGCTGTTTTTT,CASGRRRSTGELFF
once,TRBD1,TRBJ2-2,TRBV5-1,TGCGCCAGCAGCTTGCAACCGACAGGGGCGACGAACACCGGGGAGCTGTTTTTT,CASSLQPTGATNTGELFF
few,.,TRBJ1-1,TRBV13,TGTGCCAGCAGCTTAGTTCTGGGCAACACTGAAGCTTTCTTT,CASSLVLGNTEAFF
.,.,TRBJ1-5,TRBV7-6,TGTGCCAGCAGCTTAGAGGCGGGTCAGCCCCAGCATTTT,CASSLEAGQPQHF